What follows are 27 T cell receptor beta chains derived from one specimen sequenced in a study of spatial heterogeneity in lung cancer. The time point was: sample taken at primary tumor resection. TCRdb ran MiXCR on the 5' RACE reads and lists one entry per CDR3 protein. The sample has about 45,000 distinct CDR3 sequences, roughly an eighth seen once; the top ten hold 50% to 60%. Sequencing was performed on PBMCs, taken at surgery. These receptors came from a male donor with early-stage non-small cell lung cancer.

This clonotype was observed many times. The rearrangement joins TRBV11-2 to TRBJ2-6; D call uncertain. CDR1 and CDR2 from the germline V gene are SGHAT and FQNNGV. CDR3 size: 18 residues. The ends were cut back, 5 bases at V and 1 base at J, with 18 bases in the middle. This chain's CDR3 is CASSPLPTVKSGANVLTF. CDR3 nucleotides: TGTGCCAGCAGCCCCCTCCCGACGGTTAAGTCTGGGGCCAACGTCCTGACTTTC.

The gene calls are TRBV12-3 or TRBV12-4 and TRBJ1-5; D unclear. The CDR3 is 12 residues long. With 7 bases removed from V and 6 bases from J, the gap between germline ends came to 10 bases. CDR3 sequence (DNA): TGTGCCAGCAAGCCGGACGGTCAGCCCCAGCATTTT. Protein: CASKPDGQPQHF.

As concerns this clonotype: A much larger clone differs from this one at a single base, so this may be a read error. The chain joins TRBV7-2 to TRBJ2-4; D uncertain. Germline-derived CDR1 and CDR2 are SGHTA and FQGNSA. Trimming removed 3 bases at V and 4 bases at J, with 13 bases between. The CDR3 contains 15 residues. CDR3 loop: CASSFVTWGKNIQYF. As DNA, the CDR3 is TGTGCCAGCAGCTTTGTGACCTGGGGTAAAAACATTCAGTACTTC.

The sample holds many counts of this clonotype. The V and J genes are TRBV9 and TRBJ1-1; possible D gene TRBD1, 6 bases. Trimming removed 3 bases from V and 4 bases from J, with 13 bases in between. CDR1 SGDLS and CDR2 YYNGEE come from the germline V gene. The CDR3 sequence is 14 residues long. CDR3 DNA: TGTGCCAGCAGCGAAGGGGGGTCCTTCACTGAAGCTTTCTTT. Protein product: CASSEGGSFTEAFF.

There are a few counts of this clonotype. V and J are TRBV4-1 and TRBJ2-7; 10 nucleotides line up with TRBD1. J was trimmed by 0 bases and V by 8 bases; bases with no gene match: 7. The CDR3 runs to 15 residues. The V gene's germline CDR1 is MGHRA and CDR2 YSYEKL. In DNA form, the CDR3 reads TGCGCCAGCGCAAAAGGGACAGGGGACTCCTACGAGCAGTACTTC. Protein sequence: CASAKGTGDSYEQYF.

The V and J genes are TRBV12-3 or TRBV12-4 and TRBJ2-7; 14 nucleotides agree with TRBD2. This CDR3 contains 16 residues. Unmatched junction bases numbered 6, after V lost 5 bases and J lost 3 bases. The CDR3 protein is CASSPTGTSGSYEQYF. CDR3 sequence (DNA): TGTGCCAGCAGTCCAACCGGGACTAGCGGGAGCTACGAGCAGTACTTC.

As regards this clonotype: The conserved final phenylalanine or tryptophan is absent from the CDR3, which likely points to a read error. This sequence joins TRBV6-5 and TRBJ2-6; D unresolved. V was cut by 6 bases and J by 1 base, with 10 bases left in between. CDR1 is MNHEY and CDR2 is SVGAGI in the germline V gene. The CDR3 runs 15 residues. CDR3 sequence reads: CASRPLFSGANVLTL. The DNA for the CDR3 is TGTGCCAGCAGGCCACTGTTTTCTGGGGCCAACGTCCTGACTCTC.

The genes are TRBV4-2 and TRBJ2-2; D might be TRBD1 (6 bases). From germline, CDR1 is LGHNA and CDR2 YNFKEQ. Between the trimmed V and J ends, which lost 1 base and 2 bases, there was a span of 11 bases. This CDR3 comprises 16 residues. Here the CDR3 reads CASSQVPGQNTGELFF. DNA for the CDR3: TGTGCCAGCAGCCAAGTCCCGGGACAAAACACCGGGGAGCTGTTTTTT.

There are a few counts of this clonotype. The chain couples TRBV9 to TRBJ1-4; D possibly corresponds to TRBD1 (6 bases). The CDR3 totals 15 residues. The germline gives CDR1 SGDLS, CDR2 YYNGEE. V lost 4 bases and J lost 7, with 17 bases in between. CDR3 residues: CASSPGSPGVEKLFF. The CDR3 region has the DNA TGTGCCAGCAGCCCCGGGTCCCCAGGGGTTGAAAAACTGTTTTTT.

The rearrangement uses TRBV2 and TRBJ2-5; D gene unclear. The germline V gene encodes CDR1 SNHLY and CDR2 FYNNEI. The CDR3 totals 12 residues. Trimming pared 2 bases from V and 5 bases from J, leaving 6 bases between. CDR3 sequence reads: CASSEFVETQYF. The CDR3 nucleotides are TGTGCCAGCAGTGAATTTGTCGAGACCCAGTACTTC.

The chain links TRBV7-2 to TRBJ1-2, with D possibly being TRBD1 (5 bases). This CDR3 is 13 amino acids long. Germline V gene lookup returns CDR1 SGHTA and CDR2 FQGNSA. V was shortened by 5 bases and J by 3 bases, with 10 bases between the two germline ends. The CDR3 DNA is TGTGCCAGCAGCCGGGACCCAGACTATGGCTACACCTTC. Its protein product is CASSRDPDYGYTF. The variable domain in full, with the rest retrieved from reference TRBV7-2 and TRBJ1-2, is GAGVSQSPSNKVTEKGKDVELRCDPISGHTALYWYRQSLGQGLEFLIYFQGNSAPDKSGLPSDRFSAERTGGSVSTLTIQRTQQEDSAVYLCASSRDPDYGYTFGSGTRLTVV.

CDR3 DNA: TGTGCCATCAGTGAGGGAGCGGGCCGCGGAGATACGCAGTATTTT. Translated, it gives CAISEGAGRGDTQYF. The chain employs TRBV10-3 and TRBJ2-3, with D maybe TRBD2 (6 bases). Germline V gene data show CDR1 as ENHRY and CDR2 as SYGVKD. The CDR3 runs 15 residues. The V end was cut by 2 bases, the J end by 5 bases, with 14 bases between.

This sequence joins TRBV7-2 and TRBJ2-2, with D perhaps being TRBD1 or TRBD2 (6 bases each). The CDR3 consists of 17 residues. From germline, CDR1 is SGHTA and CDR2 FQGNSA. V dropped 5 bases and J dropped 5 bases, with 21 bases sitting between them. The CDR3 sequence is CASSQRNNGGGTGELFF. CDR3 in DNA: TGTGCCAGCAGCCAAAGAAATAACGGGGGCGGGACCGGGGAGCTGTTTTTT. Together with reference TRBV7-2 and TRBJ2-2, the CDR3 gives the full variable domain: GAGVSQSPSNKVTEKGKDVELRCDPISGHTALYWYRQSLGQGLEFLIYFQGNSAPDKSGLPSDRFSAERTGGSVSTLTIQRTQQEDSAVYLCASSQRNNGGGTGELFFGEGSRLTVL.

The chain links TRBV20-1 to TRBJ2-1, with TRBD2 matching 7 bases. Germline loops: CDR1 DFQATT, CDR2 SNEGSKA (reference sequence). This CDR3 has 16 amino acids. The trim removed 1 base at V and 0 bases at J, leaving 6 bases unmatched. This CDR3 is CSARAAGDSSYNEQFF. In nucleotides, the CDR3 is TGCAGTGCTAGAGCTGCGGGAGACAGCTCCTACAATGAGCAGTTCTTC.

This clonotype was recorded at least ten times. The chain carries TRBV7-9 and TRBJ2-1, with D perhaps matching TRBD2 (6 bases). The CDR3 is 15 residues long. Germline-derived CDR1 and CDR2 are SEHNR and FQNEAQ (reference sequence). V was trimmed by 5 bases and J by 6 bases, leaving 17 bases between them. The CDR3 region has the DNA TGTGCCAGCAGCCGCCCAGAGGCTAGCGCCAATGAGCAGTTCTTC. It specifies CASSRPEASANEQFF.

Judged by abundance, this clonotype is medium-sized. The CDR3 DNA is TGTGCCAGCAGTCTCGACAGTTACGAGCAGTACTTC. This codes for CASSLDSYEQYF. The chain is built from TRBV28 and TRBJ2-7, with a possible D match to TRBD1 (5 bases). This CDR3 is 12 amino acids long. The germline CDR1 and CDR2 sequences are MDHEN and SYDVKM. V was trimmed by 5 bases and J by 4 bases, leaving 9 bases between them.

This clonotype came up a few times. This chain uses TRBV7-3 with TRBJ2-5; D may match TRBD1 or TRBD2 (5 bases each). The germline CDR1 and CDR2 sequences are SGHTA and FQGTGA. CDR3 length: 13 residues. The V end lost 2 bases, the J end lost 5 bases, and 9 bases lay between the germline ends. This CDR3 is CASSLGTAETQYF. CDR3 bases: TGTGCCAGCAGCTTAGGGACGGCGGAGACCCAGTACTTC.

The table lists this clonotype with many counts. This rearrangement joins TRBV2 to TRBJ1-1, with 8 bases fitting TRBD1. The CDR3 has 14 amino acids. The V segment lost 5 bases and the J segment 4 bases; nucleotides outside the gene matches: 6. Germline values: CDR1 SNHLY, CDR2 FYNNEI. This CDR3 reads CASSSRGPSTEAFF. Written as DNA, the CDR3 is TGTGCCAGCAGTTCCAGGGGGCCGAGCACTGAAGCTTTCTTT.

The CDR3 loop is CASSRPGTGVNEQYF. The CDR3 region has the DNA TGTGCCAGCAGTCGCCCCGGGACAGGGGTCAACGAGCAGTACTTC. J is TRBJ2-7 and V is TRBV28, with 10 nucleotides matching TRBD1. The CDR3 length is 15 residues. Germline V CDR1 and CDR2: MDHEN, SYDVKM. V lost 5 bases and J lost 5; bases outside the gene matches: 9.

This clonotype turned up a few times. V gene TRBV7-2 combines with J gene TRBJ1-5; 11 bases agree with TRBD1. CDR1 SGHTA and CDR2 FQGNSA come from the germline V gene. V was pared by 5 bases and J by 7 bases, with 4 bases of the junction left unmatched. This CDR3 has 14 amino acids. In DNA, the CDR3 is TGTGCCAGCAGCGGGACAGGGGGGGGACAGCCCCAGCATTTT. Protein sequence: CASSGTGGGQPQHF.

In this sample, this clonotype turned up a few times. The V call is TRBV4-1, the J call TRBJ1-1; D may be TRBD1 (6 bases). V was clipped by 2 bases and J by 3 bases, with 19 bases between them. Germline lookup yields CDR1 MGHRA and CDR2 YSYEKL. CDR3 length: 17 residues. Here the CDR3 reads CASSQNALEGVDTEAFF. The CDR3 DNA reads as TGCGCCAGCAGCCAAAATGCCTTGGAGGGGGTGGACACTGAAGCTTTCTTT.

The chain employs TRBV7-9 and TRBJ1-1; no reliable D call. Germline V gene lookup returns CDR1 SEHNR and CDR2 FQNEAQ (reference sequence). V was shortened by 3 bases and J by 4 bases, with 9 bases between the two germline ends. The CDR3 spans 13 residues. The CDR3 loop reads CASSFGLATEAFF. CDR3 in DNA: TGTGCCAGCAGCTTTGGGCTTGCCACTGAAGCTTTCTTT.

The chain carries TRBV29-1 and TRBJ2-3; TRBD2 matches at 7 bases. The J segment lost 4 bases and the V segment lost 3 bases, leaving 13 bases of the junction unmatched. Germline lookup yields CDR1 SQVTM and CDR2 ANQGSEA. The CDR3 consists of 16 residues. This CDR3 reads CSVEGGGAQGPDTQYF. For the CDR3, the DNA is TGCAGCGTTGAGGGGGGAGGGGCCCAGGGCCCAGATACGCAGTATTTT.

This chain links TRBV20-1 with TRBJ1-5; 7 nucleotides agree with TRBD1. The J segment lost 7 bases and the V segment lost 1 base, leaving 10 bases of the junction unmatched. The CDR3 loop spans 15 amino acids. Germline loops: CDR1 DFQATT, CDR2 SNEGSKA (reference sequence). Written as DNA, the CDR3 is TGCAGTGCTAGAGTGGGGACAGAGGAACACCAGCCCCAGCATTTT. Amino acid sequence: CSARVGTEEHQPQHF.

This clonotype has just a few counts. The V and J genes are TRBV7-2 and TRBJ2-3; weak D call: TRBD2 (6 bases). The germline V and J ends were trimmed by 4 bases and 2 bases, with 19 bases remaining between them. Germline CDR1 is SGHTA and CDR2 is FQGNSA. CDR3 length: 17 amino acids. The CDR3 region is CASSSRRVGSLTDTQYF. CDR3 nucleotides: TGTGCCAGCAGCTCCCGACGGGTCGGGAGCCTCACAGATACGCAGTATTTT.

This clonotype was counted many times. J is TRBJ2-2 and V is TRBV3-1; 12 bases match TRBD2. The length of the CDR3 is 15 residues. The germline CDR1 and CDR2 sequences are LGHDT and YNNKEL (reference sequence). Losses at the gene ends were 5 bases for V and 5 bases for J; bases not matched to a gene: 3. Here the CDR3 reads CASSGLAGRTGELFF. The CDR3 nucleotides are TGTGCCAGCAGCGGACTAGCGGGAAGGACCGGGGAGCTGTTTTTT.

This clonotype appeared a single time. This could be a read error, since a much larger clone is one nucleotide away. The chain joins TRBV9 to TRBJ2-1; 7 bases align to TRBD2. Per germline, CDR1 SGDLS and CDR2 YYNGEE. The ends lost 4 bases at V and 0 bases at J; junction bases unmatched: 4. The CDR3 has 15 amino acids. CDR3: CASSPGGSSYNEQFF. The CDR3 DNA is TGTGCCAGCAGCCCCGGGGGGAGCTCCTACAATGAGCAGTTCTTC.